This T cell receptor beta chain was obtained from a study of technical replicates of blood from a few donors. V shed 7 bases and J shed 7 bases, with 14 bases lying between them. The CDR3 consists of 13 residues. CDR1 and CDR2 from the germline V gene are MNHNY and SVGAGI (reference sequence). Measured with immunoSEQ multiplex PCR; TCRdb has only the in-frame clones, and not every one. Of some 82,000 clones detected, just under 95% appear once; the ten largest clones hold under 0.5%. Sequencing input: T cells isolated from PBMCs. V gene TRBV6-6 combines with J gene TRBJ1-5; tentatively, D is TRBD1 (5 bases). The TCR was taken from a human donor in good health. CDR3 nucleotide sequence: TGTGCCAGCATGCGGGGCTACAAACAGCCCCAGCATTTT. Its translation: CASMRGYKQPQHF.